The rows below give T cell receptor beta chains drawn from one sample of a study of shared clonotypes between healthy human individuals. Assay used: immunoSEQ multiplex PCR; TCRdb lists only in-frame clones, some missing. The table includes 2 million to 2.5 million clones, 85% to 95% detected once. Sequenced: naive CD4+ T cells from PBMCs. The receptors shown here come from a man aged 18-30 years in good health. Some clones in this sample may be carry-over from other donors' samples. CDR3s include the opening cysteine and the closing phenylalanine or tryptophan. D genes are given only for firm matches. The size of a clone is reported for some rows only, either as once, few or many, or as a class for expanded clones.

clone_size cdr3_length d_call j_call v_call cdr3_nt cdr3_aa
. 14 . TRBJ2-3 TRBV9 TGTGCCAGCAGCGAGGACCGGGTCACAGATACGCAGTATTTT CASSEDRVTDTQYF
. 14 TRBD1 TRBJ2-5 TRBV19 TGTGCCAGTAGACCGACAGGGGTTCGGGAGACCCAGTACTTC CASRPTGVRETQYF
. 16 . TRBJ1-1 TRBV19 TGTGCCAGTAGCCGGGACCATTTCATTCTGAACACTGAAGCTTTCTTT CASSRDHFILNTEAFF
. 19 . TRBJ2-6 TRBV11-1 TGTGCCAGCAGCTTAGTTTCCCCGGGACAAGTCTCTGGGGCCAACGTCCTGACTTTC CASSLVSPGQVSGANVLTF
. 15 TRBD2 TRBJ2-3 TRBV6-6 TGTGCCAGCAGGGGGGGACTAGAGTACACAGATACGCAGTATTTT CASRGGLEYTDTQYF
once 16 . TRBJ1-1 TRBV27 TGTGCCAGCAGTTTAGCCCACGTCACTAGAAACACTGAAGCTTTCTTT CASSLAHVTRNTEAFF
. 14 . TRBJ1-1 TRBV29-1 TGCAGCGTTGCGGGACTGCTACGTTTCACTGAAGCTTTCTTT CSVAGLLRFTEAFF
once 14 . TRBJ1-2 TRBV28 TGTGCCAGCAGTCGACCTGTTGGGACGCCGAGGTACACCTTC CASSRPVGTPRYTF
. 14 . TRBJ2-2 TRBV9 TGTGCCAGCAGCGCCCTAACGAACACCGGGGAGCTGTTTTTT CASSALTNTGELFF
. 13 . TRBJ2-7 TRBV6-1 TGTGCCAGCAGTGAACCAAGGCCCTACGAGCAGTACTTC CASSEPRPYEQYF
. 15 . TRBJ2-2 TRBV5-1 TGCGCCAGCAGCCTTAATACAGGGAGTCTCGGGGAGCTGTTTTTT CASSLNTGSLGELFF
. 14 . TRBJ1-2 TRBV5-1 TGCGCCAGCAGCCCCGGACAGCTAGGTAGGGGCTACACCTTC CASSPGQLGRGYTF
. 14 . TRBJ2-7 TRBV28 TGTGCCAGCAGTTTAGCGGGAACCCGGAAGGAGCAGTACTTC CASSLAGTRKEQYF
few 13 . TRBJ1-4 TRBV30 TGTGCCTGGAGTGTAGGGCAGGGGGAAAAACTGTTTTTT CAWSVGQGEKLFF
. 16 . TRBJ2-6 TRBV9 TGTGCCAGCAGCGTAGCGGAGTTCTCTGGGGCCAACGTCCTGACTTTC CASSVAEFSGANVLTF
few 13 . TRBJ2-7 TRBV18 TGTGCCAGCTCACCACAGAGTACCTACGAGCAGTACTTC CASSPQSTYEQYF
. 15 TRBD2 TRBJ2-1 TRBV6-1 TGTGCCAGCAGCGCAACTAGCGGGACCTACAATGAGCAGTTCTTC CASSATSGTYNEQFF
. 13 . TRBJ1-1 TRBV29-1 TGCAGCGTTGGAGACAGGAGGGGCACTGAAGCTTTCTTT CSVGDRRGTEAFF
. 13 . TRBJ1-5 TRBV5-4 TGTGCCAGCAGCTGGGACGGCAATCAGCCCCAGCATTTT CASSWDGNQPQHF
. 13 . TRBJ1-1 TRBV18 TGTGCCAGCTCACCACAGGAGAACACTGAAGCTTTCTTT CASSPQENTEAFF
. 13 . TRBJ2-4 TRBV28 TGTGCCAGCAGTCCCCGTCCGGGGTGGAGGGGGTACTTC CASSPRPGWRGYF
. 16 TRBD2 TRBJ2-2 TRBV7-9 TGTGCCAGCAGGGGGAAGCGGGAGCCAATCACCGGGGAGCTGTTTTTT CASRGKREPITGELFF
. 13 TRBD2 TRBJ2-3 TRBV6-6 TGTGCCAACGGACTAGCGGGAGGGGATACGCAGTATTTT CANGLAGGDTQYF
. 15 TRBD2 TRBJ2-1 TRBV9 TGTGCCAGCGCGACCGGAAGCGGGACCTACAATGAGCAGTTCTTC CASATGSGTYNEQFF
once 15 . TRBJ1-2 TRBV27 TGTGCCAGCAGTCCCCAGAACCACAGGGAGCAGGGCTACACCTTC CASSPQNHREQGYTF
. 13 TRBD1 TRBJ2-5 TRBV5-5 TGTGCCAGCAGCCCGACAGGGTTGGAGACCCAGTACTTC CASSPTGLETQYF
. 13 . TRBJ1-5 TRBV2 TGTGCCAGCGGGCAACAGCCCAATCAGCCCCAGCATTTT CASGQQPNQPQHF
. 16 TRBD2 TRBJ2-3 TRBV4-1 TGCGCCAGCAGCCCAATCGGGCGGGAGGCGACAGATACGCAGTATTTT CASSPIGREATDTQYF
. 13 . TRBJ1-5 TRBV7-3 TGTGCCAGCAGCCCCGCTAGCAATCAGCCCCAGCATTTT CASSPASNQPQHF
. 12 . TRBJ1-2 TRBV19 TGTGCCAGTAGAGAGAGAACCTATGGCTACACCTTC CASRERTYGYTF
once 15 . TRBJ2-1 TRBV7-9 TGTGCCAGCAGCTTAACCCGAGGCTCCTACAATGAGCAGTTCTTC CASSLTRGSYNEQFF
. 12 . TRBJ2-3 TRBV28 TGTGCCAGCAGTTTATCCTCAGATACGCAGTATTTT CASSLSSDTQYF
. 13 TRBD2 TRBJ2-7 TRBV10-3 TGTGCCATCCGACTAGCGGCGGGGCGCGAGCAGTACTTC CAIRLAAGREQYF
once 16 TRBD2 TRBJ2-7 TRBV7-2 TGTGCCAGCAGCTTAGCTGGTTCTTTAGCGGGAGGCGAGCAGTACTTC CASSLAGSLAGGEQYF
. 14 . TRBJ1-4 TRBV6-5 TGTGCCAGCAACACACAGGCTCACTACGAAAAACTGTTTTTT CASNTQAHYEKLFF
. 16 . TRBJ1-2 TRBV19 TGTGCCAGTAGTAGCCCAGTAGGTGGAGGGCGCTATGGCTACACCTTC CASSSPVGGGRYGYTF
. 17 . TRBJ2-1 TRBV5-1 TGCGCCAGCAGCTTGGACGCCACGAAGGGACGTCACAATGAGCAGTTCTTC CASSLDATKGRHNEQFF
. 15 TRBD1 TRBJ2-5 TRBV19 TGTGCCAGTAGTATCGGGGGACAGGCCCGAGAGACCCAGTACTTC CASSIGGQARETQYF
. 21 TRBD2 TRBJ2-3 TRBV28 TGTGCCAGCAGTCACCTTCTAGGGACTAGCGGGAGAAGATGGAGGACAGATACGCAGTATTTT CASSHLLGTSGRRWRTDTQYF
. 15 TRBD2 TRBJ2-3 TRBV6-5 TGTGCCAGCAGACCTGGCGGGAGACGGGCAGATACGCAGTATTTT CASRPGGRRADTQYF
. 9 . TRBJ2-5 TRBV29-1 TGCAGCGTTCAAGAGACCCAGTACTTC CSVQETQYF
. 15 TRBD1 TRBJ2-7 TRBV11-3 TGTGCCAGCAGCTTAGACCGGGACAGGGGGCACGAGCAGTACTTC CASSLDRDRGHEQYF
. 14 . TRBJ1-5 TRBV2 TGTGCCAGCAGTGAACAGGGGCTCTATCAGCCCCAGCATTTT CASSEQGLYQPQHF
. 14 . TRBJ2-1 TRBV19 TGTGCCAGTAGTCCACGGACAGCCTACAATGAGCAGTTCTTC CASSPRTAYNEQFF
. 15 TRBD2 TRBJ2-7 TRBV18 TGTGCCAGCTCACCACCGGGGGGAGGGACCTACGAGCAGTACTTC CASSPPGGGTYEQYF
once 14 TRBD1 TRBJ2-7 TRBV7-3 TGTGCCAGCAGCTTCCGACAGGGGAGCTACGAGCAGTACTTC CASSFRQGSYEQYF
. 14 TRBD2 TRBJ2-7 TRBV5-1 TGCGCCAGCAGCTTGGGTAGCGGGAGTTACGAGCAGTACTTC CASSLGSGSYEQYF
. 15 . TRBJ1-2 TRBV18 TGTGCCAGCTCACCGAACGGGGACTCCCTCGGTGGCTACACCTTC CASSPNGDSLGGYTF
. 16 TRBD1 TRBJ2-7 TRBV4-2 TGTGCCAGCAGCCCCAGGCGGACGACAGGGATTGGGGAGCAGTACTTC CASSPRRTTGIGEQYF
. 15 . TRBJ2-1 TRBV7-3 TGTGCCAGCAGCTCCATACCGAGCTCCTACAATGAGCAGTTCTTC CASSSIPSSYNEQFF
once 10 . TRBJ2-4 TRBV28 TGTGCCAGCAGCAAAAACATTCAGTACTTC CASSKNIQYF